This TCR beta chain comes out of a study of OX40 agonist ivuxolimab in advanced cancers. The overall study: Previous treatment with anti-PD-1, anti-PD-L1 or anti-CTLA-4 therapy was allowed; 40% had received some. Study-wide points: Partial responders at 0.1-3.0 mg/kg had among the lowest clonal expansion. There was clonal expansion of CD4+ and CD8+ blood T cells by week 6 at 0.1 to 3.0 mg/kg.

The table came from immunoSEQ multiplex PCR; TCRdb's copy has only in-frame clones and leaves some out. The sample lists 40,000 or so clones, approximately 83% occurring once. With baseline, cycle 4 day 1, and cycle 7 day 1 as timepoints, blood was sampled. Germline V gives CDR1 DFQATT, CDR2 SNEGSKA (reference sequence). This CDR3 is 11 amino acids long. V was clipped by 2 bases and J by 2 bases, with 4 bases between them. With respect to this clone: Its antigen is unknown.

The sample consisted of CD4+ or CD8+ T cells sorted from blood, taken in a trial of the OX40 agonist ivuxolimab. The chain has TRBV20-1 and TRBJ2-7, with D hard to call. This clonotype was sampled from an adult with an advanced solid tumor such as melanoma, head and neck, liver or kidney cancer. This chain's CDR3 is CSARQPYEQYF. In nucleotides, the CDR3 is TGCAGTGCTAGACAACCCTACGAGCAGTACTTC.